The 22 T cell receptor beta chains presented below share a single source sample, sequenced in a study of breast tumors, draining lymph nodes, adjacent tissues. The lymph nodes were axillary draining lymph nodes from breast cancer patients. TCRdb processed the multiplex PCR reads anew with MiXCR; each CDR3 protein has one entry. The sample holds under 150,000 distinct CDR3 sequences, about 20% seen once. Sequencing used axillary lymph node tissue. These receptor sequences come from a female donor with breast cancer. Some clones in this sample may be carry-over from other donors' samples.

This clonotype was observed many times. This chain's CDR3 is CASSVQRGDYNEQFF. DNA for the CDR3: TGTGCCAGCAGCGTCCAAAGGGGAGACTACAATGAGCAGTTCTTC. V gene TRBV7-8 combines with J gene TRBJ2-1; either TRBD1 or TRBD2 may supply D (5 bases each). Looked up from germline, CDR1 is SGHVS and CDR2 is FQNEAQ. Trimming removed 5 bases at V and 3 bases at J, with 14 bases between. The CDR3 has 15 amino acids.

With respect to this clonotype: A much larger clone lies one base from this, so it may be a read error. Likely a read error: the CDR3 ends without its conserved phenylalanine or tryptophan. The chain is built from TRBV5-1 and TRBJ2-7, with TRBD1 matching over 7 bases. Germline V CDR1 and CDR2: SGHRS, YFSETQ. Trimming cost V 5 bases and J 2 bases; bases outside gene matches: 7. The CDR3 totals 14 residues. The CDR3 protein is CASRMGQSAYEQYS. The DNA for the CDR3 is TGCGCCAGCAGGATGGGACAGTCAGCCTACGAGCAGTACTCC.

With regard to this clonotype: A read error may be the cause here, since a much bigger clone is one base away. The rearrangement joins TRBV5-4 to TRBJ2-5; TRBD1 matches at 9 bases. The germline gives CDR1 SGHNT, CDR2 YYREEE (reference sequence). This CDR3 region has 15 residues. Trimming cost V 1 base and J 7 bases; bases outside gene matches: 8. CDR3: CASSLPGTGTVTQYF. The CDR3 nucleotides read TGTGCCAGCAGCTTGCCCGGGACAGGGACAGTGACCCAGTACTTC.

This clonotype was recorded at least ten times. The V and J genes are TRBV12-3 or TRBV12-4 and TRBJ1-4; TRBD1 agrees at 7 bases. The CDR3 extends over 14 amino acids. With V trimmed by 6 bases and J by 3 bases, 4 bases remained unmatched. CDR3 in amino acids: CASSAGTANEKLFF. Written as DNA, the CDR3 is TGTGCCAGCAGCGCCGGGACAGCTAATGAAAAACTGTTTTTT.

Concerning this clonotype: Since a much larger clone is just one base distant, this may be a read error. The V and J genes are TRBV7-2 and TRBJ2-5; D is perhaps TRBD1 or TRBD2 (5 bases each). Germline V gives CDR1 SGHTA, CDR2 FQGNSA. This CDR3 is 14 amino acids long. The CDR3 nucleotides are TGTGCCAGCAGCCCGCCTTGGGGGAAAGAGGCCCAGTACTTC. Its translation: CASSPPWGKEAQYF. Supplemented by reference TRBV7-2 and TRBJ2-5, the full variable domain reads GAGVSQSPSNKVTEKGKDVELRCDPISGHTALYWYRQSLGQGLEFLIYFQGNSAPDKSGLPSDRFSAERTGGSVSTLTIQRTQQEDSAVYLCASSPPWGKEAQYFGPGTRLLVL.

V usage is TRBV19 and J usage is TRBJ2-2; D is uncertain. The CDR3 extends over 15 amino acids. Trimming took off 3 bases at V and 4 bases at J, with 12 bases between the two ends. The germline V gene has CDR1 LNHDA and CDR2 SQIVND (reference sequence). The CDR3 sequence: CASSISFARTGELFF. CDR3 coding DNA: TGTGCCAGTAGTATTAGCTTTGCCCGCACCGGGGAGCTGTTTTTT.

This rearrangement joins TRBV28 to TRBJ2-2; no clear D gene. Germline values: CDR1 MDHEN, CDR2 SYDVKM. The V end was cut by 6 bases, the J end by 7 bases, with 3 bases between. The CDR3 loop spans 10 amino acids. The CDR3 loop reads CASSGGELFF. The CDR3 DNA is TGTGCCAGCAGCGGCGGGGAGCTGTTTTTT.

This clonotype was observed many times. V usage is TRBV7-9 and J usage is TRBJ2-1, with TRBD2 matching over 12 bases. Per germline, CDR1 SEHNR and CDR2 FQNEAQ (reference sequence). After removal of 5 bases from V and 4 bases from J, the junction contained 6 bases not matched to a gene. CDR3 length: 16 residues. As DNA, the CDR3 is TGTGCCAGCAGCCCCGAACTAGCGGGAGGATACAATGAGCAGTTCTTC. Translating gives CASSPELAGGYNEQFF.

In its sample, this clonotype was seen many times. The J gene is TRBJ2-3, the V gene TRBV6-6, with D perhaps matching TRBD2 (6 bases). CDR1 and CDR2 (germline): MNHNY, SVGAGI (reference sequence). V gave up 6 bases and J gave up 2 bases, with 6 bases separating them. This CDR3 is built from 12 residues. The CDR3 here is CASRLATDTQYF. The DNA for the CDR3 is TGTGCCAGCAGACTAGCCACAGATACGCAGTATTTT.

This clonotype was recorded many times. V is TRBV5-1 and J is TRBJ1-2; no clear D. This CDR3 comprises 13 residues. Germline assignment: CDR1 SGHRS and CDR2 YFSETQ. The V end was cut by 2 bases, the J end by 3 bases, with 8 bases between. CDR3 protein: CASSFRGDYGYTF. The CDR3, as DNA: TGCGCCAGCAGCTTTCGAGGCGACTATGGCTACACCTTC.

This clonotype was seen repeatedly, ten times or more. The rearrangement links TRBV20-1 to TRBJ1-2, with D maybe TRBD1 (5 bases). The germline CDR1 and CDR2 sequences are DFQATT and SNEGSKA (reference sequence). Trimming stripped 0 bases from V and 0 bases from J, with 17 bases between. The CDR3 runs 17 residues. CDR3 amino acids: CSARERVGGITNYGYTF. CDR3 in DNA: TGCAGTGCTAGAGAAAGAGTCGGGGGGATTACTAACTATGGCTACACCTTC.

This sequence joins TRBV28 and TRBJ2-6; 7 bases align to TRBD1. This CDR3 has 15 residues. The V segment lost 5 bases and the J segment 4 bases; nucleotides outside the gene matches: 5. CDR1 is MDHEN and CDR2 is SYDVKM in the germline V gene. The CDR3: CASSRGGAGANVLTF. The CDR3 DNA reads TGTGCCAGCAGTCGAGGGGGCGCAGGGGCCAACGTCCTGACTTTC.

This clonotype was recorded at least ten times. The chain employs TRBV25-1 and TRBJ2-5; TRBD2 is a possible D gene (7 bases). Between the trimmed V and J ends, which lost 3 bases and 5 bases, there was a span of 19 bases. CDR3 length: 16 amino acids. The V gene's germline CDR1 is MGHDK and CDR2 SYGVNS. Here the CDR3 reads CASSDQRDTGDETQYF. CDR3 DNA: TGTGCCAGCAGTGACCAGCGGGACACCGGCGACGAGACCCAGTACTTC.

Notes on this clonotype: It may be a read error: a sequence one base away is much more abundant. The chain combines TRBV12-3 or TRBV12-4 with TRBJ2-1; D is unclear. CDR3 length equals 13 residues. The CDR3 protein is CASSRSVYSEQFF. CDR3 bases: TGTGCCAGCAGCCGTTCCGTTTACAGTGAGCAGTTCTTC.

This clonotype showed up many times. The chain recombines TRBV5-1 with TRBJ1-2; TRBD1 matches 7 bases. Germline values: CDR1 SGHRS, CDR2 YFSETQ. The CDR3 is made up of 12 amino acids. V was pared by 4 bases and J by 6 bases, with 3 bases of the junction left unmatched. The CDR3, as DNA: TGCGCCAGCAGCAGGGACAGAGATGGCTACACCTTC. It codes for CASSRDRDGYTF.

Turning to this clonotype: A much larger clone differs by one base, so this may be a read error. The rearrangement joins TRBV2 to TRBJ1-5; unclear D gene. Germline lookup yields CDR1 SNHLY and CDR2 FYNNEI. This CDR3 is built from 14 residues. V was cut by 1 base and J by 7 bases, with 11 bases left in between. The CDR3 reads CASSEGTVKQPQHF. The CDR3 nucleotides read TGTGCCAGCAGTGAAGGGACGGTGAAACAGCCCCAGCATTTT.

This clonotype was seen at least ten times. J is TRBJ1-2 and V is TRBV4-2, with D unresolved. CDR3 length: 11 residues. Per the germline V gene, CDR1 is LGHNA and CDR2 is YNFKEQ. V dropped 1 base and J dropped 8 bases, with 5 bases sitting between them. The CDR3: CASSQGRGYTF. For the CDR3, the DNA is TGTGCCAGCAGCCAAGGGAGAGGCTACACCTTC.

This clonotype was seen repeatedly, ten times or more. This chain uses TRBV7-8 with TRBJ2-5; the match to TRBD1 covers 8 bases. V lost 5 bases, J lost 1 base, and 9 bases stayed unmatched. The germline gives CDR1 SGHVS, CDR2 FQNEAQ. This CDR3 spans 16 amino acids. The CDR3 DNA reads as TGTGCCAGCAGCCCCGGACAGGGCTGGGCCCAAGAGACCCAGTACTTC. It is translated as CASSPGQGWAQETQYF.

This clonotype has a count of ten or more. The chain combines TRBV7-3 with TRBJ1-6; maybe TRBD1 (6 bases). Per germline, CDR1 SGHTA and CDR2 FQGTGA. The CDR3 is 16 residues long. The V end lost 5 bases, the J end lost 7 bases, and 18 bases lay between the germline ends. The CDR3 coding sequence is TGTGCCAGCAGCGAGGGGGGGGGCCCGGGGAATTCACCCCTCCACTTT. Translation: CASSEGGGPGNSPLHF.

This clonotype was recorded many times. This sequence joins TRBV18 and TRBJ2-5; D unclear. The CDR3 has 13 residues. Trimming took 3 bases from V and 2 from J, leaving 7 bases between them. The V gene's germline CDR1 is KGHSH and CDR2 LQKENI. CDR3: CASSPIRQETQYF. The DNA of the CDR3 is TGTGCCAGCTCACCTATACGACAAGAGACCCAGTACTTC.

As concerns this clonotype: A much more abundant neighbour one base away suggests this may be a read error. The chain recombines TRBV14 with TRBJ1-2, with 9 positions matching TRBD1. The germline V gene has CDR1 SGHDN and CDR2 FVKESK. CDR3 length: 14 residues. V was clipped by 4 bases and J by 8 bases; unmatched bases: 8. In DNA form, the CDR3 reads TGTGCCAGCAGCCTAGGACAGGGGACTTGGGGCTACACCTTC. Translating it yields CASSLGQGTWGYTF.

Concerning this clonotype: This could be a read error, since a much larger clone is one nucleotide away. The CDR3 reads CASSPGTSGGFGGTQYF. The CDR3 region has the DNA TGTGCCAGCAGCCCCGGGACTAGCGGGGGGTTTGGAGGGACCCAGTACTTC. The rearrangement links TRBV11-1 to TRBJ2-5, with TRBD2 matching 15 bases. Per germline, CDR1 SGHAT and CDR2 FQDESV (reference sequence). The CDR3 is 17 residues long. Trimming cost V 5 bases and J 7 bases; bases outside gene matches: 11.